This T cell receptor beta chain was recovered during a study of cytomegalovirus exposure and HLA in healthy donors. A remark on this clone: Its antigen is unidentified.

Points from the study as a whole: Analyses of presence/absence relied on an assumption of roughly uniform sequencing depth across donors.

PCR amplification relied on 60 Vbeta primers (plus 13 Jbeta primers). Repertoires were generated with immunoSEQ multiplex PCR, while TCRdb's copy carries only in-frame clones and drops some. Recorded for this sample: tens of thousands of clones. The CDR3 has 12 amino acids. Deletions cut 1 base from V and 4 bases from J, with 4 bases between. From germline, CDR1 is SGHVS and CDR2 FQNEAQ. This receptor was obtained from a woman under 30 in good health and CMV-seronegative. The source material was PBMCs. The chain joins TRBV7-8 to TRBJ2-5; D remains ambiguous. CDR3 sequence (DNA): TGTGCCAGCAGCTTAGGTCGAGAGACCCAGTACTTC. Protein product: CASSLGRETQYF.